The 32 T cell receptor beta chains presented below share a single source sample, sequenced in a study of molecular identifiers for immune sequencing clone quantification. MiXCR was run by TCRdb on the PCR reads, yielding one entry per CDR3 protein. The sample shows about 320,000 distinct CDR3 sequences, roughly 23% of them seen only once. Sequencing input: naive CD8+ T cells from blood, with Jurkat cell RNA spiked in. Subset meaning: FACS-sorted CD8+CD4-CCR7+CD45RA+ naive T cells. The receptors come from a human donor in good health. Some libraries in this study had Jurkat cell RNA spiked in.

This clonotype was seen many times. V and J are TRBV4-3 and TRBJ2-7; 7 nucleotides agree with TRBD2. With 0 bases clipped from V and 6 bases from J, the junction kept 2 bases outside the gene matches. CDR1 and CDR2 (germline): LGHNA, YSLEER. This CDR3 has 13 residues. CDR3 residues: CASSQDWGGEQYF. Here the CDR3 DNA reads TGCGCCAGCAGCCAAGATTGGGGGGGCGAGCAGTACTTC.

J is TRBJ2-3 and V is TRBV2; a possible D gene is TRBD2 (5 bases). The CDR3 sequence is 14 residues long. Deletions cut 2 bases from V and 4 bases from J, with 10 bases between. The germline gives CDR1 SNHLY, CDR2 FYNNEI. The CDR3: CASSETAGPDTQYF. The DNA for the CDR3 is TGTGCCAGCAGTGAAACGGCGGGCCCAGATACGCAGTATTTT.

Concerning this clonotype: This may come from a read error, since a much larger clone is one base off. V is TRBV4-3 and J is TRBJ1-1; D remains ambiguous. The CDR3 runs 13 residues. The germline gives CDR1 LGHNA, CDR2 YSLEER. The CDR3 region has the DNA TGCGCCGGCAGCCCATGGTCGAACACTGAAGCTTTCTTT. Translating it yields CAGSPWSNTEAFF.

On this clonotype: The CDR3 does not end in the conserved phenylalanine or tryptophan, so this is likely a read error. V and J are TRBV6-2 or TRBV6-3 and TRBJ2-7; D uncertain. CDR3 length: 14 residues. Germline CDR1 reads MNHEY; CDR2 reads SVGEGT. Trimming removed 2 bases from V and 3 bases from J, with 11 bases in between. The CDR3 protein is CASSYVEASYEQYY. Written as DNA, the CDR3 is TGTGCCAGCAGTTACGTAGAGGCTAGCTACGAGCAGTACTAC.

In its sample, this clonotype was seen many times. V is TRBV7-2 and J is TRBJ2-1; D uncertain. This CDR3 has 14 amino acids. V dropped 1 base and J dropped 4 bases, with 8 bases sitting between them. The germline V gene has CDR1 SGHTA and CDR2 FQGNSA. The CDR3 region has the DNA TGTGCCAGCAGCTTAGAACAGACTTACAATGAGCAGTTCTTC. Translated: CASSLEQTYNEQFF.

With respect to this clonotype: One base away lies a much larger clone, so this may be a sequencing read error. The V gene is TRBV27, the J gene TRBJ2-7; D possibly matches TRBD1 or TRBD2 (5 bases each). Germline CDR1 MNHEY, CDR2 SMNVEV (reference sequence). The CDR3 extends over 13 amino acids. V shed 6 bases and J shed 3 bases, with 12 bases lying between them. CDR3 sequence: CASRLGTNYEQYF. DNA of the CDR3: TGTGCCAGCAGGCTCGGGACGAACTACGAGCAGTACTTC.

This clonotype was seen many times. The V gene is TRBV4-3, the J gene TRBJ1-1; weak D call: TRBD1 (5 bases). Germline assignment: CDR1 LGHNA and CDR2 YSLEER. The CDR3 contains 15 residues. Trimming took 1 base from V and 4 from J, leaving 13 bases between them. The CDR3 DNA reads as TGCGCCAGCAGCCAAGTGGTGAGGGGTGGCACTGAAGCTTTCTTT. As protein: CASSQVVRGGTEAFF.

This clonotype was found many times. V usage is TRBV29-1 and J usage is TRBJ2-1; 10 nucleotides match TRBD2. Germline V gene sequence: CDR1 SQVTM, CDR2 ANQGSEA. Germline trimming cut 2 bases from V and 3 bases from J; bases unmatched to any gene: 7. The CDR3 extends over 16 amino acids. CDR3: CSVELVSSGSYNEQFF. Written as DNA, the CDR3 is TGCAGCGTTGAATTGGTGTCTAGCGGGAGCTACAATGAGCAGTTCTTC.

This clonotype was observed many times. The chain couples TRBV2 to TRBJ1-2; D unclear. Trimming shortened V by 3 bases and J by 4 bases, and 18 bases separated the two germline ends. This CDR3 contains 16 residues. In germline, CDR1 is SNHLY, CDR2 FYNNEI. The CDR3 DNA follows: TGTGCCAGCAGTGATGGTGTGGGTTTACGTGGCTATGGCTACACCTTC. This encodes CASSDGVGLRGYGYTF.

Worth noting for this clonotype: Given a much more abundant clone one base away, this may be a read error. Because the CDR3 is missing its conserved closing phenylalanine or tryptophan, this is likely a read error. The V call is TRBV19, the J call TRBJ2-7, with TRBD1 identical over 7 bases. With V trimmed by 5 bases and J by 4 bases, 8 bases remained unmatched. The CDR3 is 14 amino acids. Germline lookup yields CDR1 LNHDA and CDR2 SQIVND (reference sequence). The CDR3 here is CASSAGQAWYEQYS. In DNA, the CDR3 is TGTGCCAGTAGTGCTGGACAGGCATGGTACGAGCAGTACTCC.

This clonotype has more than one count but fewer than ten. The chain combines TRBV30 with TRBJ1-6, with 9 bases matching TRBD1. V shed 1 base and J 7 bases; nucleotides not matched to a gene: 5. Germline CDR1 and CDR2: GTSNPN and SVGIG (reference sequence). CDR3 length equals 15 residues. The CDR3 sequence is CAWSGTGTGNSPLHF. The CDR3, as DNA: TGTGCCTGGAGTGGAACCGGGACAGGGAATTCACCCCTCCACTTT.

Many counts were recorded for this clonotype. This chain joins TRBV20-1 and TRBJ1-1; D unclear. The CDR3 runs to 13 residues. The V end was cut by 0 bases, the J end by 11 bases, with 16 bases between. CDR1 is DFQATT, CDR2 SNEGSKA, per germline (reference sequence). The CDR3 loop is CSARDREVRFAFF. CDR3 nucleotides: TGCAGTGCTAGAGATCGGGAGGTACGTTTTGCTTTCTTT.

Comments on this clonotype: Given a much more abundant clone one base away, this may be a read error. The J gene is TRBJ1-1, the V gene TRBV7-8, with D perhaps TRBD1 (5 bases). Germline V lookup: CDR1 SGHVS, CDR2 FQNEAQ. The CDR3 loop spans 14 amino acids. CDR3 residues: CASSSLAGRTEASF. DNA for the CDR3: TGTGCCAGCAGCTCCTTGGCAGGGCGGACTGAAGCTTCCTTT.

A note on this clonotype: A much larger clone sits a single nucleotide away, making a read error possible. The chain is built from TRBV9 and TRBJ1-5; TRBD1 matches 11 bases. CDR1 is SGDLS and CDR2 is YYNGEE in the germline V gene. V trimming: 3 bases; J trimming: 3 bases; junction bases outside the gene matches: 14. The CDR3 is 19 amino acids. The CDR3 region is CASSEGPGTGGNDNQPQHF. CDR3 DNA sequence: TGTGCCAGCAGCGAAGGTCCCGGGACAGGGGGGAACGACAATCAGCCCCAGCATTTT.

This clonotype was seen just once. It may be a read error: a sequence one base away is much more abundant. The CDR3 sequence: CASSLRDLLTGELVF. For the CDR3, the DNA is TGTGCCAGCAGCCTTAGGGACCTCCTGACCGGGGAGCTGGTTTTT. This chain connects TRBV5-6 to TRBJ2-2, with D perhaps assigned TRBD1 or TRBD2 (5 bases each). Germline loops: CDR1 SGHDT, CDR2 YYEEEE. The CDR3 covers 15 residues.

This clonotype has at least ten counts. The chain employs TRBV29-1 and TRBJ1-2; D remains ambiguous. The CDR3 length is 12 residues. Trimming cost V 5 bases and J 7 bases, with 14 bases left between them. Germline loops: CDR1 SQVTM, CDR2 ANQGSEA. The CDR3 loop reads CSVPGRGVGYTF. The CDR3 region has the DNA TGCAGCGTTCCCGGACGTGGGGTTGGCTACACCTTC. Variable domain in full (rest from reference TRBV29-1 and TRBJ1-2): SAVISQKPSRDICQRGTSLTIQCQVDSQVTMMFWYRQQPGQSLTLIATANQGSEATYESGFVIDKFPISRPNLTFSTLTVSNMSPEDSSIYLCSVPGRGVGYTFGSGTRLTVV.

This clonotype has a count of ten or more. V gene TRBV5-1 combines with J gene TRBJ1-1, with D possibly matching TRBD1 (5 bases). This CDR3 is built from 15 residues. V shed 3 bases and J shed 5 bases, with 17 bases lying between them. Germline loops: CDR1 SGHRS, CDR2 YFSETQ. CDR3 sequence reads: CASSWGVSGSTEAFF. The CDR3 bases are TGCGCCAGCAGCTGGGGGGTTTCGGGGAGTACTGAAGCTTTCTTT.

This clonotype was observed a handful of times. As DNA, the CDR3 is TGCAGTGCTAGGCACCCTCTGGACAGGGGGTTTGGTACGCAGTATTTT. Residues: CSARHPLDRGFGTQYF. The chain links TRBV20-1 to TRBJ2-3; TRBD1 matches at 10 bases. Germline CDR1 DFQATT, CDR2 SNEGSKA (reference sequence). The CDR3 has 16 residues. V lost 3 bases to trimming and J lost 8 bases; unmatched junction nucleotides: 14.

Details on this clonotype: A single base separates this from a much larger clone, so it may be a read error. No conserved phenylalanine or tryptophan is present at the end of the CDR3, so a read error is the likely explanation. V gene TRBV4-1 combines with J gene TRBJ1-1; tentative D call: TRBD1 (5 bases). The V end was cut by 1 base, the J end by 5 bases, with 14 bases between. The CDR3 is made up of 15 amino acids. The germline V gene has CDR1 MGHRA and CDR2 YSYEKL. The CDR3 sequence is CASSQVGPGMTEAFL. For the CDR3, the DNA is TGCGCCAGCAGCCAAGTGGGTCCAGGGATGACTGAAGCTTTCCTT.

This clonotype came up once. A read error is possible here, since a much larger clone lies one base away. This chain links TRBV3-1 with TRBJ1-1; 8 nucleotides agree with TRBD1. CDR1 and CDR2 (germline): LGHDT, YNNKEL (reference sequence). The CDR3 has 14 residues. The CDR3 loop reads CANSDAGGRSEAFF. DNA for the CDR3: TGTGCCAACAGCGATGCAGGGGGCCGCTCTGAAGCTTTCTTT.

There are many counts of this clonotype. The V call is TRBV11-2, the J call TRBJ2-3; 9 nucleotides match TRBD2. CDR3 length equals 16 residues. Germline V gene sequence: CDR1 SGHAT, CDR2 FQNNGV. J gave up 3 bases and V 3 bases, and 7 bases lay outside the gene matches. CDR3 in amino acids: CASSFVRGGATDTQYF. The CDR3 nucleotides read TGTGCCAGCAGCTTTGTGCGGGGGGGTGCTACAGATACGCAGTATTTT.

This clonotype was counted ten times or more. The rearrangement uses TRBV25-1 and TRBJ2-5; maybe TRBD1 (6 bases). Trimming removed 3 bases from V and 0 bases from J, with 17 bases in between. The length of the CDR3 is 17 residues. In germline, CDR1 is MGHDK, CDR2 SYGVNS. This CDR3 reads CASSDLTVRTDQETQYF. The CDR3 DNA reads as TGTGCCAGCAGTGACCTCACCGTTCGGACAGACCAAGAGACCCAGTACTTC.

This clonotype was counted a few times. The rearrangement uses TRBV21-1 and TRBJ2-5; the table assigns TRBD2, which was not confirmed against the DNA. TRBV21-1 constitutes a pseudogene. The CDR3 loop spans 17 amino acids. The CDR3 DNA reads TGTGCCAGCAGCAGACTTAGAGGGAGACTAGCGAGAGAGACCCAGTACTTC. It specifies CASSRLRGRLARETQYF.

Details on this clonotype: This clone may be a read error of a much larger clone one base away. The rearrangement joins TRBV28 to TRBJ1-1; D unclear. This CDR3 has 13 residues. Germline loops: CDR1 MDHEN, CDR2 SYDVKM. Trimming pared 3 bases from V and 5 bases from J, leaving 10 bases between. This chain's CDR3 is CASSFVVGTEAFF. Here the CDR3 DNA reads TGTGCCAGCAGTTTTGTGGTGGGGACTGAAGCTTTCTTT. The full variable domain, its missing parts supplied by reference TRBV28 and TRBJ1-1, is DVKVTQSSRYLVKRTGEKVFLECVQDMDHENMFWYRQDPGLGLRLIYFSYDVKMKEKGDIPEGYSVSREKKERFSLILESASTNQTSMYLCASSFVVGTEAFFGQGTRLTVV.

This clonotype occurred many times. The V and J genes are TRBV3-1 and TRBJ2-5, with D unclear. Germline V gene data show CDR1 as LGHDT and CDR2 as YNNKEL (reference sequence). V was pared by 2 bases and J by 1 base, with 5 bases between. This CDR3 contains 13 residues. CDR3 sequence: CASSQRLQETQYF. CDR3 in DNA: TGTGCCAGCAGCCAAAGGCTCCAAGAGACCCAGTACTTC.

This clonotype showed up many times. V usage is TRBV7-9 and J usage is TRBJ2-1; D remains unclear. Trimming removed 5 bases from V and 0 bases from J, with 20 bases in between. The CDR3 loop spans 18 amino acids. The germline V gene encodes CDR1 SEHNR and CDR2 FQNEAQ (reference sequence). The CDR3 reads CASSHSVSGLLSYNEQFF. CDR3 nucleotides: TGTGCCAGCAGCCACTCGGTATCAGGTCTACTCTCCTACAATGAGCAGTTCTTC.

This clonotype has more than one count but fewer than ten. V and J are TRBV29-1 and TRBJ2-1; D perhaps matches TRBD2 (7 bases). The germline V and J ends were trimmed by 3 bases and 6 bases, with 15 bases remaining between them. CDR3 length: 14 amino acids. The germline CDR1 and CDR2 sequences are SQVTM and ANQGSEA. The CDR3 region is CSVEGGGDPNEQFF. CDR3 nucleotides: TGCAGCGTTGAGGGGGGGGGCGACCCCAATGAGCAGTTCTTC.

This clonotype was seen ten or more times. The chain uses TRBV27 and TRBJ2-7; D possibly corresponds to TRBD1 (6 bases). The CDR3 has 14 residues. Germline V gene data show CDR1 as MNHEY and CDR2 as SMNVEV (reference sequence). The V gene lost 4 bases and the J gene lost 2 bases, with 12 bases spanning the gap. CDR3 sequence (DNA): TGTGCCAGCAGTTGGCAGGACAGAACCTACGAGCAGTACTTC. Translation gives CASSWQDRTYEQYF.

This clonotype occurred a few times. The rearrangement uses TRBV6-2 or TRBV6-3 and TRBJ2-2; no definite D call. Germline lookup yields CDR1 MNHEY and CDR2 SVGEGT. Trimming left V 7 bases short and J 6 bases short, with 15 bases between. The CDR3 contains 14 residues. CDR3 DNA sequence: TGTGCCAGCAACTCGAATCCGTTCGCCGGGGAGCTGTTTTTT. Translating it yields CASNSNPFAGELFF.

This clonotype was recorded many times. The V call is TRBV13, the J call TRBJ1-3, with a possible D match to TRBD1 (6 bases). Germline loops: CDR1 PRHDT, CDR2 FYEKMQ (reference sequence). This CDR3 is built from 16 residues. V lost 5 bases and J lost 2, with 16 bases in between. The chain's CDR3 is CASSPQNRVAGNTIYF. The CDR3 bases are TGTGCCAGCAGCCCGCAAAACAGGGTAGCTGGAAACACCATATATTTT.

In this sample, this clonotype turned up a few times. This may stem from a read error, because a much larger clone lies one nucleotide away. This chain connects TRBV7-9 to TRBJ2-5; D unresolved. The CDR3 is made up of 12 amino acids. Germline V gene data show CDR1 as SEHNR and CDR2 as FQNEAQ (reference sequence). CDR3 DNA: TGTGCCGGCAGCTCAGTCCCAGAGACCCAGTACTTC. Translating it yields CAGSSVPETQYF.

Notes on this clonotype: Just one base apart from a much larger clone, this may be a read error. The V and J genes are TRBV25-1 and TRBJ2-7, with a tentative D call TRBD1 (6 bases). Germline CDR1 reads MGHDK; CDR2 reads SYGVNS. CDR3 length equals 14 residues. CDR3 DNA sequence: TGTGCCAGCAATGAACAGGGTCATTCCTACGAGCAGTACTTC. This sequence encodes CASNEQGHSYEQYF.